This TCR beta chain emerged from a study of T cell responses to AZD1222 COVID-19 vaccine. V lost 0 bases and J lost 5, with 13 bases in between. The germline CDR1 and CDR2 sequences are LGHNA and YSLEER. CDR3 length: 15 amino acids. Study-wide results and caveats: White British people made up most donors, females outnumbered males, and clonal diversity was possibly underestimated.

About this clone: The target antigen is unknown.

The data were produced by immunoSEQ multiplex PCR, yet TCRdb's version contains in-frame clones alone and is incomplete. The sample has 120,000 or so clones; about 91% are singletons. This specimen was peripheral blood, taken on day 0 of AZD1222 vaccination. The rearrangement joins TRBV4-3 to TRBJ1-1; no clear D gene. The TCR comes from an adult in good health. CDR3 protein: CASSQDRLFSTEAFF. CDR3 sequence (DNA): TGCGCCAGCAGCCAAGATAGGCTCTTTTCTACTGAAGCTTTCTTT.